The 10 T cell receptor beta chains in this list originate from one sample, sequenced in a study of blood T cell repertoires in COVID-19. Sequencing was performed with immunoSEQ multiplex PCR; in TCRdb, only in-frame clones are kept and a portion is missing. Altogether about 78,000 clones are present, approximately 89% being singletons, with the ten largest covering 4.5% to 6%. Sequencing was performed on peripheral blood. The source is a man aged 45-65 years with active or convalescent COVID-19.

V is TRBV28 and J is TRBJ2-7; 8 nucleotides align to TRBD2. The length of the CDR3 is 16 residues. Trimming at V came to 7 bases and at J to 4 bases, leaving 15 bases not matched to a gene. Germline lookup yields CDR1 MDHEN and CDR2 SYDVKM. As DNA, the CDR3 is TGTGCCAGCACCCCGGGGGGGGCGCAATACGGTTACGAGCAGTACTTC. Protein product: CASTPGGAQYGYEQYF. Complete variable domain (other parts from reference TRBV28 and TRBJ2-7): DVKVTQSSRYLVKRTGEKVFLECVQDMDHENMFWYRQDPGLGLRLIYFSYDVKMKEKGDIPEGYSVSREKKERFSLILESASTNQTSMYLCASTPGGAQYGYEQYFGPGTRLTVT.

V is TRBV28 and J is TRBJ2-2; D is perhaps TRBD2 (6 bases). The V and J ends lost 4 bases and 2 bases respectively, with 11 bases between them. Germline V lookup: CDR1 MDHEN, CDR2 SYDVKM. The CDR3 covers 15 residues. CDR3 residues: CASSSSGENTGELFF. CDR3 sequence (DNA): TGTGCCAGCAGTTCATCGGGGGAAAACACCGGGGAGCTGTTTTTT.

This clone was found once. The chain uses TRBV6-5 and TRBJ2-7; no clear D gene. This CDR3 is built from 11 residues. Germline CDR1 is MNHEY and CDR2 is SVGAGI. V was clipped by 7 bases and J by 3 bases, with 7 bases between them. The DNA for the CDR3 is TGTGCCAGCAACCGACACTACGAGCAGTACTTC. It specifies CASNRHYEQYF.

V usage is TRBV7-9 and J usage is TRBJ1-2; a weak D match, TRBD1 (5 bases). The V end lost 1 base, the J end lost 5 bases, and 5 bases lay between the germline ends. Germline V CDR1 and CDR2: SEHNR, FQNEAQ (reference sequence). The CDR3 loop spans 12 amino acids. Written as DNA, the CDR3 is TGTGCCAGCAGCTTAGAGGGGTATGGCTACACCTTC. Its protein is CASSLEGYGYTF.

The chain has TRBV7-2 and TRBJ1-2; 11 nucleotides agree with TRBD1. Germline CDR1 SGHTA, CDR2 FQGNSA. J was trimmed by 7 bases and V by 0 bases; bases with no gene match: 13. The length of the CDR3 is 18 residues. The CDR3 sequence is CASSLAGTGGPYSGGYTF. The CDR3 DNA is TGTGCCAGCAGCTTAGCCGGGACAGGGGGTCCTTATAGTGGTGGCTACACCTTC.

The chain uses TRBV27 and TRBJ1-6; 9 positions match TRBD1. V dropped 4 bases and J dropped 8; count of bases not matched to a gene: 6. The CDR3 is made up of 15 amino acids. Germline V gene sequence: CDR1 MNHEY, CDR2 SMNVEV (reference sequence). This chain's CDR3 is CASSSQGAGYSPLHF. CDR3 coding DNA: TGTGCCAGCAGTTCACAGGGGGCGGGTTATTCACCCCTCCACTTT.

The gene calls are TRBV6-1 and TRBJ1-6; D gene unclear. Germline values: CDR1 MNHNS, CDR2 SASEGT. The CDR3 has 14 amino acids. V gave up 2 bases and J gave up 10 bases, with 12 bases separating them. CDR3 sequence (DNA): TGTGCCAGCAGTGAACCCGGGAATGGATCACCCCTCCACTTT. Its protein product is CASSEPGNGSPLHF.

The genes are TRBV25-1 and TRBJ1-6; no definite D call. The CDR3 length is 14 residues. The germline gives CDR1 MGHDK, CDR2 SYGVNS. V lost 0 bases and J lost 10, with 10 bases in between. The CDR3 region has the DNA TGTGCCAGCAGTGAATATCAGGCAGGCTCACCCCTCCACTTT. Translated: CASSEYQAGSPLHF.

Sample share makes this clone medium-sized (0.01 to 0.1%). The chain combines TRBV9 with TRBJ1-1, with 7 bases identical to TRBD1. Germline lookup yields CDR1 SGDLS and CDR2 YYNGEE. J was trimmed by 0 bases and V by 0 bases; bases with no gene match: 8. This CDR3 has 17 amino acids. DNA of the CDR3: TGTGCCAGCAGCGTAGCTATGACAGGGACCATGAACACTGAAGCTTTCTTT. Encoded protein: CASSVAMTGTMNTEAFF. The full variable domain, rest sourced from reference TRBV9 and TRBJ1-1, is DSGVTQTPKHLITATGQRVTLRCSPRSGDLSVYWYQQSLDQGLQFLIQYYNGEERAKGNILERFSAQQFPDLHSELNLSSLELGDSALYFCASSVAMTGTMNTEAFFGQGTRLTVV.

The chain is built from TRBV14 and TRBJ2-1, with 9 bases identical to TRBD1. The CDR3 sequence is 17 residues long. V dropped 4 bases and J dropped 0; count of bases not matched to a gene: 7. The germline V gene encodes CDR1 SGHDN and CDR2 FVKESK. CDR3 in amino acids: CASSPTRTGDSYNEQFF. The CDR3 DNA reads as TGTGCCAGCAGCCCGACCCGGACAGGGGACTCCTACAATGAGCAGTTCTTC. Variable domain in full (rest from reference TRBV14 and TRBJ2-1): EAGVTQFPSHSVIEKGQTVTLRCDPISGHDNLYWYRRVMGKEIKFLLHFVKESKQDESGMPNNRFLAERTGGTYSTLKVQPAELEDSGVYFCASSPTRTGDSYNEQFFGPGTRLTVL.